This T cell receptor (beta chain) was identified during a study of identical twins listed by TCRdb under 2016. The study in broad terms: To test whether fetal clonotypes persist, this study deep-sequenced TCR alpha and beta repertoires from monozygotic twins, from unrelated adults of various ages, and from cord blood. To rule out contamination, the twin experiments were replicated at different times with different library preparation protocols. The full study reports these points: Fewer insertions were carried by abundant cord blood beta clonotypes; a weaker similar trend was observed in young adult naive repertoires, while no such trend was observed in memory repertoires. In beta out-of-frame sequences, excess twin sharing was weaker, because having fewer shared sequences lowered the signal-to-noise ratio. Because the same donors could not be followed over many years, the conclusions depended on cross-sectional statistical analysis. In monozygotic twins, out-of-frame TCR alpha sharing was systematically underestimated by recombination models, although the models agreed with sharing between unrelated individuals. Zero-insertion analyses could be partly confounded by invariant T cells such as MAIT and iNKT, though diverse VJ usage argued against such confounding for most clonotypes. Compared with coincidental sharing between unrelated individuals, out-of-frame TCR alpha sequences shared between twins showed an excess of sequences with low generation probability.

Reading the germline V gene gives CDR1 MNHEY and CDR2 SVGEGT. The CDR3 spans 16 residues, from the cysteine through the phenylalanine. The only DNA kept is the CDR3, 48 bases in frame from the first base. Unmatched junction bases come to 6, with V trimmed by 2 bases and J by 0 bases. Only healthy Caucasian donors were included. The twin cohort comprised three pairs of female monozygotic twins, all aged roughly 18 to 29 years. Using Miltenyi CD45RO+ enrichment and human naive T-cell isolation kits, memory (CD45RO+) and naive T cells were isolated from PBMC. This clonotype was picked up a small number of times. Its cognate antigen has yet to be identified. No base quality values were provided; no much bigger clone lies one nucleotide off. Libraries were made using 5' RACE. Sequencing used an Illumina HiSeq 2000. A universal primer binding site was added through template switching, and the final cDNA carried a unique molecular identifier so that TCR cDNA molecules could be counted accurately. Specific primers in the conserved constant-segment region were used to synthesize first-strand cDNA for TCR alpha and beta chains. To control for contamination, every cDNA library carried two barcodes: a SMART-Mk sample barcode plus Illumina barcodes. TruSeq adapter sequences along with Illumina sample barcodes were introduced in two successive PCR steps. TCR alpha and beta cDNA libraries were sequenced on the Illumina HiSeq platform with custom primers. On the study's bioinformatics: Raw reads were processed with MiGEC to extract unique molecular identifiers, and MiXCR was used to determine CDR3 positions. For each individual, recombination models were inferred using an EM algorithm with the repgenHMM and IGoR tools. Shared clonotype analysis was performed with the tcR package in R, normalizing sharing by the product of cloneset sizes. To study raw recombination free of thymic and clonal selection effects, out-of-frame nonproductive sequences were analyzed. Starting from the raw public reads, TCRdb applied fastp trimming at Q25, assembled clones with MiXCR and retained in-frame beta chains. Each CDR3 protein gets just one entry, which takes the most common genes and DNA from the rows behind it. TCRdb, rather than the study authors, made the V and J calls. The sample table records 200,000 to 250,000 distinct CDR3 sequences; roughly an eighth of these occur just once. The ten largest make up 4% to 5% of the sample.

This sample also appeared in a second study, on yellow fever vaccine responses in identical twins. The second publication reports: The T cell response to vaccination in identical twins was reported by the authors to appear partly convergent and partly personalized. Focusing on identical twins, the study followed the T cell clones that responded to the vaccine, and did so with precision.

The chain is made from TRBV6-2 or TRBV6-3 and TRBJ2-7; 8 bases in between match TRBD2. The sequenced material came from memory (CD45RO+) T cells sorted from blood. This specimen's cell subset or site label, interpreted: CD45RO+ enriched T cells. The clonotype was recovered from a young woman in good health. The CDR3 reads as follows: CASSYRTGGSSYEQYF. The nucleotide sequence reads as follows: TGTGCCAGCAGTTACCGGACGGGAGGGAGCTCCTACGAGCAGTACTTC.